Listed below are T cell receptor beta chains from one sample, sequenced in a study of CD8+ T cells in alopecia areata. Assay used: immunoSEQ multiplex PCR; TCRdb lists only in-frame clones, some missing. The data hold approximately 150,000 clones, with 45% to 60% observed a single time. The source material was CD4+ T cells sorted from blood. These receptors were obtained from a human donor in good health. Each CDR3 is given with its conserved first and last residue. D genes are given only for firm matches. Some rows have no size entry. The others give once, few or many, or a class for an expanded clone.

d_call: NA; v_call: TRBV28; clone_size: NA; j_call: TRBJ2-3; cdr3_aa: CASSFNGPSTDTQYF; cdr3_nt: TGTGCCAGCAGTTTCAACGGGCCTAGCACAGATACGCAGTATTTT
d_call: NA; v_call: TRBV28; clone_size: NA; j_call: TRBJ1-2; cdr3_aa: CASDGANYGYTF; cdr3_nt: TGTGCCAGCGACGGAGCTAACTATGGCTACACCTTC
d_call: TRBD2; v_call: TRBV4-1; clone_size: NA; j_call: TRBJ2-1; cdr3_aa: CASSQSIGTSGNNEQFF; cdr3_nt: TGCGCCAGCAGCCAGAGCATCGGGACTAGCGGAAACAATGAGCAGTTCTTC
d_call: NA; v_call: TRBV2; clone_size: few; j_call: TRBJ2-3; cdr3_aa: CASSRDTSDTQYF; cdr3_nt: TGTGCCAGCAGTCGAGATACTAGCGATACGCAGTATTTT
d_call: TRBD1; v_call: TRBV2; clone_size: NA; j_call: TRBJ1-2; cdr3_aa: CASSTGGVGGYTF; cdr3_nt: TGTGCCAGCAGTACAGGGGGCGTCGGGGGCTACACCTTC
d_call: NA; v_call: TRBV2; clone_size: NA; j_call: TRBJ2-2; cdr3_aa: CASSRNTGELFF; cdr3_nt: TGTGCCAGCTCGAGGAACACCGGGGAGCTGTTTTTT
d_call: NA; v_call: TRBV5-1; clone_size: NA; j_call: TRBJ2-5; cdr3_aa: CASSSGTNQETQYF; cdr3_nt: TGCGCCAGCAGCTCAGGGACCAACCAAGAGACCCAGTACTTC
d_call: NA; v_call: TRBV4-2; clone_size: NA; j_call: TRBJ2-1; cdr3_aa: CASSQDMASNSYNEQFF; cdr3_nt: TGTGCCAGCAGCCAAGATATGGCTAGCAACTCCTACAATGAGCAGTTCTTC
d_call: NA; v_call: TRBV5-1; clone_size: NA; j_call: TRBJ2-7; cdr3_aa: CASSRDLSSYEQYF; cdr3_nt: TGCGCCAGCAGCAGGGACTTGAGCTCCTACGAGCAGTACTTC
d_call: TRBD2; v_call: TRBV5-4; clone_size: few; j_call: TRBJ2-1; cdr3_aa: CASSRDLGAGAYNEQFF; cdr3_nt: TGTGCCAGCAGCCGGGACTTGGGAGCGGGGGCCTACAATGAGCAGTTCTTC
d_call: TRBD1; v_call: TRBV4-1; clone_size: NA; j_call: TRBJ1-5; cdr3_aa: CASSPRTGRDQPQHF; cdr3_nt: TGCGCCAGCAGCCCAAGGACAGGGCGAGATCAGCCCCAGCATTTT
d_call: NA; v_call: TRBV7-9; clone_size: NA; j_call: TRBJ2-5; cdr3_aa: CASSLAETQYF; cdr3_nt: TGTGCCAGCAGCTTAGCGGAGACCCAGTACTTC
d_call: NA; v_call: TRBV29-1; clone_size: NA; j_call: TRBJ2-7; cdr3_aa: CSVEDQGSYEQYF; cdr3_nt: TGCAGCGTTGAAGATCAAGGTTCCTACGAGCAGTACTTC
d_call: NA; v_call: TRBV10-3; clone_size: NA; j_call: TRBJ2-3; cdr3_aa: CAISGGDSTDTQYF; cdr3_nt: TGTGCCATCAGTGGGGGGGACAGCACAGATACGCAGTATTTT
d_call: TRBD1; v_call: TRBV18; clone_size: many; j_call: TRBJ1-1; cdr3_aa: CASSPTGDTEAFF; cdr3_nt: TGTGCCAGCTCACCTACAGGGGACACTGAAGCTTTCTTT
d_call: NA; v_call: TRBV11-2; clone_size: NA; j_call: TRBJ2-7; cdr3_aa: CASSLGPVDYEQYF; cdr3_nt: TGTGCCAGCAGCCTCGGTCCGGTGGACTACGAGCAGTACTTC
d_call: NA; v_call: TRBV14; clone_size: few; j_call: TRBJ2-1; cdr3_aa: CASSQELAGEQFF; cdr3_nt: TGTGCCAGCAGCCAAGAACTAGCAGGAGAGCAGTTCTTC
d_call: NA; v_call: TRBV2; clone_size: NA; j_call: TRBJ2-1; cdr3_aa: CATQGTATYNEQFF; cdr3_nt: TGTGCCACCCAAGGGACGGCTACCTACAATGAGCAGTTCTTC
d_call: NA; v_call: TRBV6-5; clone_size: NA; j_call: TRBJ1-4; cdr3_aa: CASSYSTAFGEKLFF; cdr3_nt: TGTGCCAGCAGTTACTCGACGGCCTTCGGGGAAAAACTGTTTTTT
d_call: TRBD1; v_call: TRBV29-1; clone_size: once; j_call: TRBJ2-1; cdr3_aa: CSVEGTRTGGNSGKSSYNEQFF; cdr3_nt: TGCAGCGTTGAAGGGACTCGGACAGGGGGCAACAGCGGAAAGAGCTCCTACAATGAGCAGTTCTTC
d_call: NA; v_call: TRBV9; clone_size: NA; j_call: TRBJ2-1; cdr3_aa: CASSVDSGDNNEQFF; cdr3_nt: TGTGCCAGCAGCGTAGATAGCGGCGACAACAATGAGCAGTTCTTC
d_call: TRBD2; v_call: TRBV29-1; clone_size: NA; j_call: TRBJ2-1; cdr3_aa: CSVSGLAGYNEQFF; cdr3_nt: TGCAGCGTTTCGGGACTAGCGGGATACAATGAGCAGTTCTTC
d_call: NA; v_call: TRBV4-1; clone_size: NA; j_call: TRBJ2-5; cdr3_aa: CASSQDEGEETQYF; cdr3_nt: TGCGCCAGCAGCCAAGATGAGGGGGAAGAGACCCAGTACTTC
d_call: NA; v_call: TRBV30; clone_size: NA; j_call: TRBJ2-3; cdr3_aa: CAWSGADTQYF; cdr3_nt: TGTGCCTGGAGTGGAGCAGATACGCAGTATTTT
d_call: TRBD2; v_call: TRBV7-6; clone_size: NA; j_call: TRBJ2-1; cdr3_aa: CASSSTSGVYNEQFF; cdr3_nt: TGTGCCAGCAGCTCCACTAGCGGGGTCTACAATGAGCAGTTCTTC
d_call: NA; v_call: TRBV29-1; clone_size: NA; j_call: TRBJ1-1; cdr3_aa: CSPGMVVSNTEAFF; cdr3_nt: TGCAGTCCCGGGATGGTGGTGTCCAACACTGAAGCTTTCTTT
d_call: TRBD2; v_call: TRBV5-1; clone_size: few; j_call: TRBJ2-1; cdr3_aa: CASSFEGGLGNEQFF; cdr3_nt: TGCGCCAGCAGCTTTGAGGGAGGGCTTGGCAATGAGCAGTTCTTC
d_call: NA; v_call: TRBV6-6; clone_size: few; j_call: TRBJ2-6; cdr3_aa: CASRDQGTGANVLTF; cdr3_nt: TGTGCCAGCAGAGATCAGGGTACTGGGGCCAACGTCCTGACTTTC
d_call: NA; v_call: TRBV19; clone_size: few; j_call: TRBJ2-1; cdr3_aa: CASSKGQQVNEQFF; cdr3_nt: TGTGCCAGTAGCAAGGGGCAGCAGGTGAATGAGCAGTTCTTC
d_call: NA; v_call: TRBV14; clone_size: few; j_call: TRBJ2-7; cdr3_aa: CASSQVIWEQYF; cdr3_nt: TGTGCCAGCAGCCAAGTAATCTGGGAGCAGTACTTC
d_call: TRBD2; v_call: TRBV29-1; clone_size: NA; j_call: TRBJ2-1; cdr3_aa: CSAGGRGPMQFF; cdr3_nt: TGCAGCGCGGGGGGGCGGGGCCCCATGCAGTTCTTC
d_call: NA; v_call: TRBV9; clone_size: NA; j_call: TRBJ2-4; cdr3_aa: CASSPGLEGPAKNIQYF; cdr3_nt: TGTGCCAGCAGCCCCGGCTTGGAGGGTCCAGCCAAAAACATTCAGTACTTC
d_call: NA; v_call: TRBV29-1; clone_size: NA; j_call: TRBJ1-2; cdr3_aa: CSAEQRDGYTF; cdr3_nt: TGCAGCGCCGAGCAGCGAGACGGCTACACCTTC
d_call: NA; v_call: TRBV27; clone_size: NA; j_call: TRBJ1-2; cdr3_aa: CASSPLFGIYGYTF; cdr3_nt: TGTGCCAGCAGTCCCCTTTTCGGAATCTATGGCTACACCTTC
d_call: TRBD2; v_call: TRBV4-1; clone_size: NA; j_call: TRBJ2-1; cdr3_aa: CASSQTSGTRNNEQFF; cdr3_nt: TGCGCCAGCAGCCAAACTTCCGGGACTAGGAACAATGAGCAGTTCTTC
d_call: TRBD2; v_call: TRBV29-1; clone_size: once; j_call: TRBJ2-1; cdr3_aa: CSVEDRTSGRTNEQFF; cdr3_nt: TGCAGCGTTGAAGATCGCACTAGCGGGAGGACCAATGAGCAGTTCTTC
d_call: TRBD2; v_call: TRBV7-2; clone_size: few; j_call: TRBJ2-7; cdr3_aa: CASSLAKRENEQYF; cdr3_nt: TGTGCCAGCAGCTTAGCGAAGCGGGAGAACGAGCAGTACTTC
d_call: NA; v_call: TRBV29-1; clone_size: few; j_call: TRBJ1-1; cdr3_aa: CSVERLLNTEAFF; cdr3_nt: TGCAGCGTTGAACGACTCCTGAACACTGAAGCTTTCTTT
d_call: TRBD1; v_call: TRBV9; clone_size: few; j_call: TRBJ2-5; cdr3_aa: CASSIRTGKKETQYF; cdr3_nt: TGTGCCAGCAGCATTCGGACAGGGAAGAAAGAGACCCAGTACTTC
d_call: NA; v_call: TRBV2; clone_size: NA; j_call: TRBJ1-5; cdr3_aa: CASNDDSNQPQHF; cdr3_nt: TGTGCCAGCAACGATGATAGCAATCAGCCCCAGCATTTT
d_call: NA; v_call: TRBV2; clone_size: NA; j_call: TRBJ2-7; cdr3_aa: CASSDSYWRGGKQAYEQYF; cdr3_nt: TGTGCCAGCAGTGATTCATACTGGCGTGGCGGGAAGCAGGCCTACGAGCAGTACTTC
d_call: NA; v_call: TRBV5-1; clone_size: NA; j_call: TRBJ2-1; cdr3_aa: CASSLVPGASEQFF; cdr3_nt: TGCGCCAGCAGCTTGGTTCCAGGGGCGAGTGAGCAGTTCTTC
d_call: TRBD2; v_call: TRBV28; clone_size: NA; j_call: TRBJ2-1; cdr3_aa: CASSLFSSGRMNEQFF; cdr3_nt: TGTGCCAGCAGTTTATTCTCTAGCGGGAGGATGAATGAGCAGTTCTTC
d_call: NA; v_call: TRBV28; clone_size: NA; j_call: TRBJ1-5; cdr3_aa: CASSLVQGNQPQHF; cdr3_nt: TGTGCCAGCAGTTTGGTCCAGGGGAATCAGCCCCAGCATTTT
d_call: TRBD1; v_call: TRBV25-1; clone_size: NA; j_call: TRBJ2-5; cdr3_aa: CASSELPGGNQETQYF; cdr3_nt: TGTGCCAGCAGTGAACTCCCAGGGGGCAACCAAGAGACCCAGTACTTC
d_call: NA; v_call: TRBV29-1; clone_size: NA; j_call: TRBJ1-1; cdr3_aa: CSVEVVSYTEAFF; cdr3_nt: TGCAGCGTTGAAGTTGTATCGTACACTGAAGCTTTCTTT
d_call: NA; v_call: TRBV5-1; clone_size: NA; j_call: TRBJ1-2; cdr3_aa: CASSLVATGGYTF; cdr3_nt: TGCGCCAGCAGCTTGGTGGCTACGGGAGGCTACACCTTC
d_call: TRBD1; v_call: TRBV11-2; clone_size: NA; j_call: TRBJ2-7; cdr3_aa: CASSAGTGIPSYEQYF; cdr3_nt: TGTGCCAGCAGCGCAGGGACAGGGATTCCATCCTACGAGCAGTACTTC
d_call: NA; v_call: TRBV6-6; clone_size: NA; j_call: TRBJ2-7; cdr3_aa: CASSAQQAYEQYF; cdr3_nt: TGTGCCAGCAGTGCACAACAAGCCTACGAGCAGTACTTC
d_call: NA; v_call: TRBV20-1; clone_size: NA; j_call: TRBJ2-3; cdr3_aa: CSAQARDTQYF; cdr3_nt: TGCAGTGCCCAGGCTAGGGATACGCAGTATTTT
d_call: TRBD1; v_call: TRBV29-1; clone_size: few; j_call: TRBJ2-7; cdr3_aa: CSVEQTGEREQYF; cdr3_nt: TGCAGCGTTGAACAGACAGGGGAGAGGGAGCAGTACTTC